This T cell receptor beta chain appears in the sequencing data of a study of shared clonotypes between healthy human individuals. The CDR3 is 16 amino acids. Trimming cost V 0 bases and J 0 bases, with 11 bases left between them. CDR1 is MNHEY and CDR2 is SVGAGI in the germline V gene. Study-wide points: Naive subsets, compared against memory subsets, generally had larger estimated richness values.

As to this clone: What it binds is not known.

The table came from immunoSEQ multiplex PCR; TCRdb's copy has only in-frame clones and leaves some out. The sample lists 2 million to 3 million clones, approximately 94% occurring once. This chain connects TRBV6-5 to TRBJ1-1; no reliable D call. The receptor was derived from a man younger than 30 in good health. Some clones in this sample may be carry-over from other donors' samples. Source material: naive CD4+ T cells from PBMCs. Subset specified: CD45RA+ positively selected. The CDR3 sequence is CASSYSEGIMNTEAFF. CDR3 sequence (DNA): TGTGCCAGCAGTTACTCGGAAGGCATAATGAACACTGAAGCTTTCTTT.